The next 12 T cell receptor beta chains were all read from a single sample in a study of OX40 agonist ivuxolimab in advanced cancers. Some clones are missing from TCRdb's copy, which holds only in-frame ones; the method was immunoSEQ multiplex PCR. This sample carries approximately 70,000 clones, 80% to 90% of them seen once, and the ten largest clones take 8% to 10%. Sequencing used CD4+ or CD8+ T cells sorted from blood, obtained in a trial of the OX40 agonist ivuxolimab. Every receptor here comes from an adult with an advanced solid tumor such as melanoma, head and neck, liver or kidney cancer.

This clone has more than one count but fewer than ten. The rearrangement joins TRBV5-6 to TRBJ1-1, with 8 bases that match TRBD1. This CDR3 is built from 17 residues. Trimming took 3 bases from V and 3 from J; bases not matched to a gene: 13. Germline values: CDR1 SGHDT, CDR2 YYEEEE. In DNA, the CDR3 is TGTGCCAGCAGCTACCCCAGGGGGCGCGAGATCGACACTGAAGCTTTCTTT. Amino acids: CASSYPRGREIDTEAFF.

The chain recombines TRBV12-5 with TRBJ2-5; D is tentatively TRBD1 or TRBD2 (5 bases each). With 6 bases removed from V and 4 bases from J, the gap between germline ends came to 12 bases. The CDR3 covers 13 residues. The germline CDR1 and CDR2 sequences are LGHNT and FRNRAP. The DNA of the CDR3 is TGTGCTAGTGGCCTCCGGGACGGAGAGACCCAGTACTTC. Its translation is CASGLRDGETQYF.

The gene calls are TRBV6-5 and TRBJ1-5; 10 nucleotides agree with TRBD1. CDR3 length: 15 residues. J was trimmed by 5 bases and V by 2 bases; bases with no gene match: 3. CDR1 and CDR2 (germline): MNHEY, SVGAGI. In nucleotides, the CDR3 is TGTGCCAGCAGTTACGATGGGACAGGGGATCAGCCCCAGCATTTT. Residues: CASSYDGTGDQPQHF.

The chain combines TRBV7-3 with TRBJ2-1; D is ambiguous. Germline V gene data show CDR1 as SGHTA and CDR2 as FQGTGA. The CDR3 loop spans 13 amino acids. V was cut by 5 bases and J by 9 bases, with 14 bases left in between. CDR3: CASSPSNIGEQFF. Here the CDR3 DNA reads TGTGCCAGCAGCCCCTCCAACATCGGTGAGCAGTTCTTC.

Turning to this clone: This may be a read error, as it is one base from a much larger clone. The chain carries TRBV2 and TRBJ1-1; D uncertain. This CDR3 contains 15 residues. Germline V lookup: CDR1 SNHLY, CDR2 FYNNEI. The CDR3 protein is CAGRRTAAMNTEAFF. In nucleotides, the CDR3 is TGTGCCGGCAGGCGGACCGCTGCTATGAACACTGAAGCTTTCTTT.

V gene TRBV5-4 combines with J gene TRBJ1-2; a possible D gene is TRBD1 (5 bases). Germline V lookup: CDR1 SGHNT, CDR2 YYREEE (reference sequence). V was cut by 4 bases and J by 3 bases, with 13 bases left in between. The CDR3 spans 14 residues. The CDR3 DNA is TGTGCCAGCAGCCCACGCGGGGGTGACTATGGCTACACCTTC. Amino acids: CASSPRGGDYGYTF.

This clone was detected once. The chain recombines TRBV14 with TRBJ2-5, with 10 bases aligning to TRBD1. After removal of 6 bases from V and 7 bases from J, the junction contained 8 bases not matched to a gene. Germline CDR1 is SGHDN and CDR2 is FVKESK. The CDR3 covers 14 residues. The CDR3 bases are TGTGCCAGCAGTCCGGACAGGGGGAGGGCGACCCAGTACTTC. Protein: CASSPDRGRATQYF.

The rearrangement joins TRBV18 to TRBJ2-6; D ambiguous. The length of the CDR3 is 14 residues. V lost 5 bases and J lost 0, with 5 bases in between. Germline V gene lookup returns CDR1 KGHSH and CDR2 LQKENI. CDR3 loop: CASSGFSGANVLTF. The DNA for the CDR3 is TGTGCCAGCTCAGGCTTCTCTGGGGCCAACGTCCTGACTTTC.

The chain joins TRBV19 to TRBJ2-6; D unclear. Germline loops: CDR1 LNHDA, CDR2 SQIVND (reference sequence). The CDR3 extends over 17 amino acids. With 2 bases removed from V and 0 bases from J, the gap between germline ends came to 11 bases. CDR3 sequence reads: CASSIPQVFSGANVLTF. The CDR3 coding sequence is TGTGCCAGTAGTATACCCCAGGTGTTCTCTGGGGCCAACGTCCTGACTTTC.

This chain connects TRBV27 to TRBJ1-6; the match to TRBD1 covers 7 bases. With 5 bases clipped from V and 5 bases from J, the junction kept 3 bases outside the gene matches. Germline V gene data show CDR1 as MNHEY and CDR2 as SMNVEV (reference sequence). The CDR3 contains 14 residues. The CDR3 spells CASSTGQNNSPLHF. The CDR3 region has the DNA TGTGCCAGCAGTACGGGACAGAATAATTCACCCCTCCACTTT.

The chain joins TRBV18 to TRBJ1-2, with TRBD1 matching over 12 bases. Germline assignment: CDR1 KGHSH and CDR2 LQKENI. After removal of 3 bases from V and 7 bases from J, the junction contained 3 bases not matched to a gene. This CDR3 contains 14 residues. Here the CDR3 DNA reads TGTGCCAGCTCACCGGGGACAGGGGGCGGTGGCTACACCTTC. As protein: CASSPGTGGGGYTF.

The chain couples TRBV6-5 to TRBJ1-5; possibly TRBD1 for D (5 bases). CDR1 is MNHEY and CDR2 is SVGAGI in the germline V gene. The germline V and J ends were trimmed by 5 bases and 1 base, with 12 bases remaining between them. The CDR3 is 15 amino acids. In DNA, the CDR3 is TGTGCCAGCAGTCCCTCGGGGGTGAGCAATCAGCCCCAGCATTTT. It is translated as CASSPSGVSNQPQHF.